The next 2 T cell receptor beta chains were all read from a single sample in a study of cytomegalovirus exposure and HLA in healthy donors. The PCR had 60 Vbeta and 13 Jbeta primers. This table comes from immunoSEQ multiplex PCR, and its TCRdb copy is limited to in-frame clones, with some not included. Here the sample spans a few hundred thousand clones, about 80% being singletons. Material for sequencing was PBMCs. Receptors were obtained from an older woman in good health and CMV-seropositive.

The CDR3 DNA reads TGTGCCAGCAGCCCTCCGGGACTAGTCGTATACGAGCAGTACTTC. Translation gives CASSPPGLVVYEQYF. V gene TRBV13 combines with J gene TRBJ2-7; TRBD2 matches 8 bases. The CDR3 is made up of 15 amino acids. The J segment lost 4 bases and the V segment lost 5 bases, leaving 10 bases of the junction unmatched. Germline values: CDR1 PRHDT, CDR2 FYEKMQ (reference sequence).

The rearrangement joins TRBV15 to TRBJ2-7; D is unresolved. V was pared by 0 bases and J by 0 bases, with 9 bases between. This CDR3 has 15 amino acids. Germline V gene sequence: CDR1 LNHNV, CDR2 YYDKDF (reference sequence). The DNA of the CDR3 is TGTGCCACCAGCAGAGATCTCCCGCGCTCCTACGAGCAGTACTTC. This gives the protein CATSRDLPRSYEQYF.